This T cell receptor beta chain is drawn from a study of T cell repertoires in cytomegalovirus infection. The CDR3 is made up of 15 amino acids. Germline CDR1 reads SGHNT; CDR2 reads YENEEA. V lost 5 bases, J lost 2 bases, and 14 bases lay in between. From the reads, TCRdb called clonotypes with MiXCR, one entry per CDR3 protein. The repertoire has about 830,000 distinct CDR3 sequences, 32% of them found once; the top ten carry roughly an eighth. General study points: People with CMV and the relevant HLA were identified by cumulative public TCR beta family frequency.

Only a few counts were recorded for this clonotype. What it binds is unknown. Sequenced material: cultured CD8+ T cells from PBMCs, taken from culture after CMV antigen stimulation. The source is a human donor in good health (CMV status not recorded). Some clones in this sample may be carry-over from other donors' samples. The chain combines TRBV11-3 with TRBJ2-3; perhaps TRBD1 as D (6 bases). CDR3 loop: CASSPSGVYTDTQYF. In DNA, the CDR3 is TGTGCCAGCAGCCCCTCAGGGGTATACACAGATACGCAGTATTTT.